Following are 8 T cell receptor beta chains from one sample sequenced in a study of T-cell memory formation after mild COVID-19. TCRdb called the 5' RACE reads again in MiXCR, with one record for every CDR3 protein. Found here are a few hundred thousand distinct CDR3 sequences, 16% of them singletons; the top ten hold approximately 20%. Sequenced sample: PBMCs or a T cell subset sorted from them (not recorded which). Receptors originate from a man younger than 35 who had mild COVID-19 (a few samples of this study predate the infection). Cell type and time point are not known.

V gene TRBV12-3 or TRBV12-4 combines with J gene TRBJ1-1; no reliable D call. This CDR3 is built from 15 residues. The V end was cut by 2 bases, the J end by 0 bases, with 10 bases between. The CDR3 DNA is TGTGCCAGCAGTTTATCCGCGGGTGTGAACACTGAAGCTTTCTTT. This gives the protein CASSLSAGVNTEAFF.

The sample holds a few counts of this clonotype. This rearrangement joins TRBV6-6 to TRBJ1-2, with D tentatively TRBD1 (6 bases). The CDR3 length is 15 residues. V lost 5 bases and J lost 2, with 15 bases in between. CDR1 is MNHNY and CDR2 is SVGAGI in the germline V gene (reference sequence). The DNA of the CDR3 is TGTGCCAGCAGTCGACAGGTTCGGGTGAACTATGGCTACACCTTC. It translates to CASSRQVRVNYGYTF.

Only a few counts were recorded for this clonotype. This chain connects TRBV11-2 to TRBJ2-1; a weak D match, TRBD2 (6 bases). The CDR3 runs to 16 residues. The ends were cut back, 5 bases at V and 4 bases at J, with 18 bases in the middle. Looked up from germline, CDR1 is SGHAT and CDR2 is FQNNGV. In nucleotides, the CDR3 is TGTGCCAGCAGCCCCCCCAGGCTAGCGTCTTACAATGAGCAGTTCTTC. Its translation: CASSPPRLASYNEQFF.

There are a few counts of this clonotype. V gene TRBV4-1 combines with J gene TRBJ2-1; 9 bases are a match to TRBD1. The junction had 5 bases not matched to a gene; V was cut back by 8 bases and J by 3 bases. Per the germline V gene, CDR1 is MGHRA and CDR2 is YSYEKL. There are 14 residues in the CDR3. CDR3 coding DNA: TGCGCCAGCGGACAGGGGCTGAGCTACAATGAGCAGTTCTTC. This encodes CASGQGLSYNEQFF.

This clonotype was detected a few times. The rearrangement joins TRBV18 to TRBJ2-1, with D maybe TRBD1 (5 bases). V gave up 3 bases and J gave up 4 bases, with 10 bases separating them. This CDR3 comprises 14 residues. Looked up from germline, CDR1 is KGHSH and CDR2 is LQKENI. CDR3 residues: CASSPSDTYNEQFF. DNA for the CDR3: TGTGCCAGCTCACCTTCGGACACGTACAATGAGCAGTTCTTC.

The chain combines TRBV5-5 with TRBJ1-2, with TRBD1 as a possible D gene (6 bases). Germline V gene sequence: CDR1 SGHKS, CDR2 YYEKEE (reference sequence). CDR3 length: 16 residues. Trimming cost V 0 bases and J 5 bases, with 17 bases left between them. CDR3 loop: CASSLAAGQSLYGYTF. The CDR3 nucleotides are TGTGCCAGCAGCTTGGCCGCAGGACAGTCCCTTTATGGCTACACCTTC. Combining the CDR3 with reference TRBV5-5 and TRBJ1-2 gives the whole variable domain DAGVTQSPTHLIKTRGQQVTLRCSPISGHKSVSWYQQVLGQGPQFIFQYYEKEERGRGNFPDRFSARQFPNYSSELNVNALLLGDSALYLCASSLAAGQSLYGYTFGSGTRLTVV.

This clonotype has just a few counts. The chain is built from TRBV5-1 and TRBJ2-1; D perhaps matches TRBD1 (5 bases). Germline V gives CDR1 SGHRS, CDR2 YFSETQ. Trimming took 0 bases from V and 0 from J, leaving 7 bases between them. The CDR3 totals 15 residues. The CDR3 reads CASSLGQNSYNEQFF. The CDR3 DNA reads TGCGCCAGCAGCTTGGGACAGAACTCCTACAATGAGCAGTTCTTC.

The sample holds a few counts of this clonotype. The genes are TRBV12-3 or TRBV12-4 and TRBJ1-1; D not resolved. V lost 0 bases and J 1 base, leaving 9 bases between the germline ends. The CDR3 is 15 residues long. The CDR3 region is CASSLAGYGNTEAFF. DNA for the CDR3: TGTGCCAGCAGTTTAGCCGGGTACGGGAACACTGAAGCTTTCTTT.